In this sample, the clone carrying this T cell receptor (beta chain) turned up a few times. Antigen unknown. The junction departs from germline at one end; a sequencing error may be responsible. The CDR3 is 14 residues long. This sample is part of a study of T cells in Graves' hyperthyroidism and ophthalmopathy. Researchers amplified the TCR beta CDR3 regions from RNA transcripts. HTBI primers were the set used in a first-round RT-PCR of the TCR CDR3. TCRdb redid the calling of the multiplex PCR reads with MiXCR, one entry per CDR3 protein. This sample has around 700,000 distinct CDR3 sequences, with around 20% found just once. Patients showing uncontrolled infection, other autoimmune disease, pregnancy or lactation were ineligible. Based on clinical symptoms, serum thyroxine and TRAb, thyroid ultrasound and orbital computed tomography, diagnoses were reached. PBMCs were obtained from 9 to 10 ml fresh peripheral blood.

Overall study findings and caveats: The blood repertoire included most of the expanded thyroid clonotypes above 0.001.

Sequencing used blood. The chain is built from TRBV12-3 or TRBV12-4 and TRBJ1-5, with 7 bases identical to TRBD1. This clonotype was obtained from a woman between 45 and 65 years old with Graves' hyperthyroidism that later progressed to Graves' ophthalmopathy. The CDR3 is CASTLQGTNQPQHF. CDR3 nucleotide sequence: TGTGCCAGCACTTTACAGGGGACTAATCAGCCCCAGCATTTT.